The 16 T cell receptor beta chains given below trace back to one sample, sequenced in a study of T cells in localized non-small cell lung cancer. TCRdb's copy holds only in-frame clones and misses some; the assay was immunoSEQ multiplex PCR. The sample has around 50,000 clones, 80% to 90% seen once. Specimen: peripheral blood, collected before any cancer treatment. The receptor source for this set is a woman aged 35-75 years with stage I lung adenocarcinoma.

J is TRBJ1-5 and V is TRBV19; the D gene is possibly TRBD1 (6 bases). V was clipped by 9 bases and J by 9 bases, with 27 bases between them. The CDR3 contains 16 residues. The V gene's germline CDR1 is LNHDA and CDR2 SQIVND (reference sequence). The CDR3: CASSDWSSGGLGPQHF. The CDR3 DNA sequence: TGTGCCAGCAGTGATTGGTCTTCGGGGGGGCTTGGGCCCCAGCATTTT.

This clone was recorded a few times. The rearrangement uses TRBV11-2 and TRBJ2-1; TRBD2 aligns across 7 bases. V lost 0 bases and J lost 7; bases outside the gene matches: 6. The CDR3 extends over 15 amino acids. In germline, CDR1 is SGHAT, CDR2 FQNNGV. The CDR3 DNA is TGTGCCAGCAGCTTAGATAGGGAGGGAATTAATGAGCAGTTCTTC. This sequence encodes CASSLDREGINEQFF. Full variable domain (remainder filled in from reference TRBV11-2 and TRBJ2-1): EAGVAQSPRYKIIEKRQSVAFWCNPISGHATLYWYQQILGQGPKLLIQFQNNGVVDDSQLPKDRFSAERLKGVDSTLKIQPAKLEDSAVYLCASSLDREGINEQFFGPGTRLTVL.

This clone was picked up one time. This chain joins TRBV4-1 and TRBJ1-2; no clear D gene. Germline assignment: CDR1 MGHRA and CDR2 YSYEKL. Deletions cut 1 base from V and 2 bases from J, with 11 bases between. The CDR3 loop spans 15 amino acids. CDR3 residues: CASSQVPGENYGYTF. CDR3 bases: TGCGCCAGCAGCCAAGTTCCCGGGGAAAACTATGGCTACACCTTC.

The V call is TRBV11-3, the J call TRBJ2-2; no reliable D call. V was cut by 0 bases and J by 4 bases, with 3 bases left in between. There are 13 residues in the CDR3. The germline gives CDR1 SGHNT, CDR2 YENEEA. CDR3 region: CASSLDTTGELFF. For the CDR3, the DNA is TGTGCCAGCAGCTTAGATACCACCGGGGAGCTGTTTTTT.

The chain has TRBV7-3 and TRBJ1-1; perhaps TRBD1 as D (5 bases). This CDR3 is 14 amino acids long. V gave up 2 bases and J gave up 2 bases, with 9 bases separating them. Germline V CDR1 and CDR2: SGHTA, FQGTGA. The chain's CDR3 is CASSLGGANTEAFF. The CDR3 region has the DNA TGTGCCAGCAGCTTAGGAGGGGCCAACACTGAAGCTTTCTTT. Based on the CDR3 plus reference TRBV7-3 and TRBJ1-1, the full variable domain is GAGVSQTPSNKVTEKGKYVELRCDPISGHTALYWYRQSLGQGPEFLIYFQGTGAADDSGLPNDRFFAVRPEGSVSTLKIQRTERGDSAVYLCASSLGGANTEAFFGQGTRLTVV.

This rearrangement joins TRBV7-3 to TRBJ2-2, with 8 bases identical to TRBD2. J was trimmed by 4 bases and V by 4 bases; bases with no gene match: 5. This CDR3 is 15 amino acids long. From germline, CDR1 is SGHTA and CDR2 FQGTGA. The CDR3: CASSSGLAGTGELFF. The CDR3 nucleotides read TGTGCCAGCAGCTCAGGACTAGCTGGCACCGGGGAGCTGTTTTTT.

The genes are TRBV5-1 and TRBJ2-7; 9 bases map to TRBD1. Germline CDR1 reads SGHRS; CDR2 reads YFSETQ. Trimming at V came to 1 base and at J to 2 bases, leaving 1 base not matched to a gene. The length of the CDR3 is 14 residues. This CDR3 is CASSLWTGAYEQYF. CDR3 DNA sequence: TGCGCCAGCAGCTTGTGGACAGGGGCCTACGAGCAGTACTTC.

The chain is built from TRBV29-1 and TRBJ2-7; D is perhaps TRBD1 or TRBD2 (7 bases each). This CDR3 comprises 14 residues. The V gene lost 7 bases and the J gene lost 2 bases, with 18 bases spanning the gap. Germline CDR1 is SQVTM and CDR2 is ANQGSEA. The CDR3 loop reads CSAQGGDAAYEQYF. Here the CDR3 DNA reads TGCAGCGCCCAGGGGGGGGACGCCGCCTACGAGCAGTACTTC.

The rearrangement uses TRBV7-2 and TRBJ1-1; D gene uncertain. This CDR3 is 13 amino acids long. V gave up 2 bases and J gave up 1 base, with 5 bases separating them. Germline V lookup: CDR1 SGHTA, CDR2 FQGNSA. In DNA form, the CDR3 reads TGTGCCAGCAGCTTAACCCGGAACACTGAAGCTTTCTTT. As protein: CASSLTRNTEAFF.

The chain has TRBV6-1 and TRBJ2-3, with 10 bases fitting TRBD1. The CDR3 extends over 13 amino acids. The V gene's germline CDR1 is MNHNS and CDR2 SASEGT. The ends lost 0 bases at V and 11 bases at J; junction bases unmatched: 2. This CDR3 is CASSEAGTGVQYF. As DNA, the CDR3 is TGTGCCAGCAGTGAAGCCGGGACAGGGGTGCAGTATTTT.

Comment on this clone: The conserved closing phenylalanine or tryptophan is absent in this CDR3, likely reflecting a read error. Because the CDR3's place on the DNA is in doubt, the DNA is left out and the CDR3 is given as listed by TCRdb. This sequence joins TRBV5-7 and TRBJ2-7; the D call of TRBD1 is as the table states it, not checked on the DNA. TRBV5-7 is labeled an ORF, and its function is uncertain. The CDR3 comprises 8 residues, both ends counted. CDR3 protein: CASSLVTG.

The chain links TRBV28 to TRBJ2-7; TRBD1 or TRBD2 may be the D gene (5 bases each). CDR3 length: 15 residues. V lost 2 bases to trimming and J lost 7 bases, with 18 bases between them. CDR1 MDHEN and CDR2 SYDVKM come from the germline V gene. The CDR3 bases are TGTGCCAGCAGTTTACGGATAGGGGCTTCGGGAGAGCAGTACTTC. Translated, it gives CASSLRIGASGEQYF. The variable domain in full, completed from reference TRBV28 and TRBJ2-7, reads DVKVTQSSRYLVKRTGEKVFLECVQDMDHENMFWYRQDPGLGLRLIYFSYDVKMKEKGDIPEGYSVSREKKERFSLILESASTNQTSMYLCASSLRIGASGEQYFGPGTRLTVT.

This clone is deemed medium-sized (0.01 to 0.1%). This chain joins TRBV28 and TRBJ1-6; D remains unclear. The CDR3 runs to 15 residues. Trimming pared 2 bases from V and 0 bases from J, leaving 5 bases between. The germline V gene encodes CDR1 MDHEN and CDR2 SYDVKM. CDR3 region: CASSLESSYNSPLHF. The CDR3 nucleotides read TGTGCCAGCAGTTTAGAAAGCTCCTATAATTCACCCCTCCACTTT.

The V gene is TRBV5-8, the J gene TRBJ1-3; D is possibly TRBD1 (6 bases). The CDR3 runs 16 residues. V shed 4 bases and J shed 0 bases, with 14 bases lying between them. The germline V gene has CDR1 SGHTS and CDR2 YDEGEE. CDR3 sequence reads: CASSTGTYSSGNTIYF. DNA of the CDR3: TGTGCCAGCAGCACAGGGACTTACAGCTCTGGAAACACCATATATTTT.

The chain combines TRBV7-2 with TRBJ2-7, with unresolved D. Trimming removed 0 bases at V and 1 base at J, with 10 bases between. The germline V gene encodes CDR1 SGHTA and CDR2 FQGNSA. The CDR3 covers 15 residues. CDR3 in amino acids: CASSLALGLSYEQYF. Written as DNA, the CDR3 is TGTGCCAGCAGCTTAGCGCTTGGGCTTTCCTACGAGCAGTACTTC.

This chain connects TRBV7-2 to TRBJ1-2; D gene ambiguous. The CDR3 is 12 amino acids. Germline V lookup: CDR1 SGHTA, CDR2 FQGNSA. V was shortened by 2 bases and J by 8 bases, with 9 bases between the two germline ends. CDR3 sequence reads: CASSLPGLGYTF. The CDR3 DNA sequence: TGTGCCAGCAGCTTACCGGGCCTGGGCTACACCTTC.